The sample holds a few counts of the clone carrying this T cell receptor (delta chain). This specimen comes from a study of gamma-delta chains in newborns, infants, children. About the study: Microbial exposure reportedly drives polyclonal innate γδ T cell expansion after birth.

TCRdb ran CATT on the reads. The sample carries fewer than 12,000 delta-chain clones, approximately 9.5% recorded once. Germline CDR1 and CDR2: TSWWSYY and QGS. This CDR3 comprises 19 residues. Germline trimming cut 4 bases from V and 0 bases from J; bases unmatched to any gene: 17. This sequence was found in a child who was a newborn, infant or young child, either healthy, febrile or measles-vaccinated (not recorded which). The genes are TRDV1 and TRDJ1; 7 bases fit TRDD3. Sequencing was performed on blood. DNA of the CDR3: TGTGCTCTTGGGGTCCCTACAACAGCTTGGGGGAGGTACACCGATAAACTCATCTTT. Protein sequence: CALGVPTTAWGRYTDKLIF.